This T cell receptor beta chain is drawn from a study of CD8 T cells in ankylosing spondylitis. Overall study results and limits: Matched synovial fluid from ankylosing spondylitis patients was reported to be enriched for disease-linked clones. Disease-linked clones had a CD8+ phenotype and relatively low frequency in peripheral blood. There were earlier reports of some motif variants in reactive arthritis synovial fluid and blood. Apparently characteristic of ankylosing spondylitis blood was a TCR beta motif (eight highly homologous variants).

This clonotype was seen many times. Its cognate antigen is unknown. Germline values: CDR1 LGHNA, CDR2 YNFKEQ. The CDR3 consists of 21 residues. The junction had 23 bases not matched to a gene; V was cut back by 0 bases and J by 4 bases. TCRdb itself ran the 5' RACE reads through MiXCR, one entry per CDR3 protein. Of 150,000 to 200,000 distinct CDR3 sequences in the sample, around a sixth were seen once. The chain couples TRBV4-2 to TRBJ1-2; TRBD1 matches 7 bases. The sequenced sample consisted of blood, either unsorted or a sorted T cell fraction (not recorded which). The clonotype originates from a male donor between 10 and 30 years old with ankylosing spondylitis or in good health (not recorded which). The CDR3 DNA reads as TGTGCCAGCAGCCAAGATTCAAGGGCCGGGACAGCCTCCCGTCAAACCTATGGCTACACCTTC. Protein: CASSQDSRAGTASRQTYGYTF.